Given below is one T cell receptor beta chain in context. The antigen remains unidentified. This sample is part of a study of T cell responses to AZD1222 COVID-19 vaccine. Study-wide results and caveats: Repertoire sampling happened only post peak T cell response. Among those given AZD1222, only five to seven were seropositive at baseline. Spike-specific TCR breadth and depth were elevated following two AZD1222 doses.

This CDR3 comprises 16 residues. The V gene's germline CDR1 is SGHAT and CDR2 FQNNGV. V lost 1 base, J lost 1 base, and 13 bases lay in between. The data were produced by immunoSEQ multiplex PCR, yet TCRdb's version contains in-frame clones alone and is incomplete. The sample contains around 69,000 clones, 70% to 90% of which appear only once. The TCR sequence derives from an adult in good health. The chain employs TRBV11-2 and TRBJ2-5, with D hard to call. The sequencing here drew on peripheral blood, taken on day 0 of AZD1222 vaccination. CDR3 DNA sequence: TGTGCCAGCAGCTTAGGATTTCTGGTGGGCCAAGAGACCCAGTACTTC. It specifies CASSLGFLVGQETQYF.